The clone carrying this TCR beta chain was recorded only once. Trimming pared 3 bases from V and 6 bases from J, leaving 0 bases between. CDR1 and CDR2 from the germline V gene are MNHEY and SMNVEV (reference sequence). The CDR3 has 10 residues. Naive CD8 cells were CD45RO-negative, positively selected for CCR7, excluding terminally differentiated effector memory CD45RA+ cells. The data belong to a study of shared clonotypes between healthy human individuals. TCRdb keeps only in-frame clones here, not all; method: immunoSEQ multiplex PCR. Here the sample spans about 2.1 million clones, just under 95% being singletons.

The sequence was obtained from a young man in good health. Some clones in this sample may be carry-over from other donors' samples. The sequenced sample consisted of naive CD8+ T cells from PBMCs. This chain links TRBV27 with TRBJ1-5; D is unclear. The CDR3 protein is CASSFQPQHF. Here the CDR3 DNA reads TGTGCCAGCAGTTTTCAGCCCCAGCATTTT.